These 26 T cell receptor beta chains were all obtained from the same sample, sequenced in a study of shared clonotypes between healthy human individuals. Naivety among CD8 cells was defined by CD45RO negativity and positive CCR7 selection, thereby excluding terminally differentiated effector memory CD45RA+ cells. The assay was immunoSEQ multiplex PCR, and TCRdb's table has in-frame clones only and misses some. Of about 2 million clones listed, approximately 95% are singletons. The source material was naive CD8+ T cells sorted from blood. These receptors were collected from a man aged 18 to 29 in good health.

The chain recombines TRBV4-3 with TRBJ2-1, with 14 bases fitting TRBD2. In germline, CDR1 is LGHNA, CDR2 YSLEER. This CDR3 has 16 amino acids. V trimming: 4 bases; J trimming: 8 bases; junction bases outside the gene matches: 7. CDR3 sequence: CASSLGTSGSLDEQFF. CDR3 nucleotides: TGCGCCAGCAGCCTTGGGACTAGCGGGAGTCTGGATGAGCAGTTCTTC.

The rearrangement uses TRBV4-1 and TRBJ1-1; D ambiguous. The CDR3 totals 16 residues. The germline CDR1 and CDR2 sequences are MGHRA and YSYEKL. V lost 2 bases to trimming and J lost 1 base, with 14 bases between them. The CDR3 protein is CASSQLLLGQNTEAFF. As DNA, the CDR3 is TGCGCCAGCAGCCAACTTCTGTTAGGGCAGAACACTGAAGCTTTCTTT.

This clone showed up just once. The gene calls are TRBV11-2 and TRBJ2-4; the D gene is possibly TRBD1 (5 bases). The CDR3 length is 14 residues. CDR1 and CDR2 from the germline V gene are SGHAT and FQNNGV. Trimming stripped 5 bases from V and 9 bases from J, with 17 bases between. The CDR3 reads CASSPESDTGIQYF. DNA for the CDR3: TGTGCCAGCAGCCCGGAATCGGACACTGGCATTCAGTACTTC.

V gene TRBV6-5 combines with J gene TRBJ1-1; D may be TRBD1 (5 bases). CDR3 length: 16 residues. The germline V and J ends were trimmed by 0 bases and 4 bases, with 15 bases remaining between them. CDR1 is MNHEY and CDR2 is SVGAGI in the germline V gene. The CDR3 region has the DNA TGTGCCAGCAGTTACTCCAGAGAATCGGGGGGCACTGAAGCTTTCTTT. Protein: CASSYSRESGGTEAFF.

This chain's CDR3 is CASKTAASPLHF. CDR3 nucleotides: TGTGCCAGCAAGACGGCTGCCTCACCCCTCCACTTT. The V call is TRBV2, the J call TRBJ1-6; D is ambiguous. Trimming removed 7 bases from V and 10 bases from J, with 11 bases in between. This CDR3 has 12 residues. Germline loops: CDR1 SNHLY, CDR2 FYNNEI.

The V and J genes are TRBV28 and TRBJ2-7; D is perhaps TRBD2 (5 bases). V dropped 3 bases and J dropped 3 bases, with 12 bases sitting between them. CDR3 size: 14 residues. CDR1 and CDR2 from the germline V gene are MDHEN and SYDVKM. The CDR3, as DNA: TGTGCCAGCAGTTTTGGTCTCGGAGGCTACGAGCAGTACTTC. Translating gives CASSFGLGGYEQYF.

The CDR3 DNA follows: TGTGCCAGCAGCAAACCCCTAGCGGGGGCCTACGAGCAGTACTTC. It encodes CASSKPLAGAYEQYF. The rearrangement links TRBV13 to TRBJ2-7; 10 bases agree with TRBD2. The length of the CDR3 is 15 residues. The germline gives CDR1 PRHDT, CDR2 FYEKMQ (reference sequence). Trimming removed 5 bases from V and 2 bases from J; junction bases left unmatched: 6.

The chain is built from TRBV5-1 and TRBJ2-7; 12 bases line up with TRBD1. Germline lookup yields CDR1 SGHRS and CDR2 YFSETQ. The CDR3 runs 16 residues. V was pared by 4 bases and J by 6 bases, with 11 bases of the junction left unmatched. The CDR3 sequence is CASSPEGGTGGGEQYF. The CDR3 coding sequence is TGCGCCAGCAGCCCCGAGGGTGGGACAGGGGGCGGCGAGCAGTACTTC.

V is TRBV5-4 and J is TRBJ2-2; D is uncertain. Germline CDR1 is SGHNT and CDR2 is YYREEE (reference sequence). The V gene lost 3 bases and the J gene lost 2 bases, with 8 bases spanning the gap. The CDR3 length is 14 residues. CDR3 amino acids: CASSSYGNTGELFF. The CDR3 DNA reads TGTGCCAGCAGCTCGTATGGAAACACCGGGGAGCTGTTTTTT. Filled out from reference TRBV5-4 and TRBJ2-2, the complete variable domain reads ETGVTQSPTHLIKTRGQQVTLRCSSQSGHNTVSWYQQALGQGPQFIFQYYREEENGRGNFPPRFSGLQFPNYSSELNVNALELDDSALYLCASSSYGNTGELFFGEGSRLTVL.

For this clone: The sample carries other DNA sequences with the same CDR3. V gene TRBV4-1 combines with J gene TRBJ2-7; TRBD2 might be the D (5 bases). The germline gives CDR1 MGHRA, CDR2 YSYEKL. Between the trimmed V and J ends, which lost 0 bases and 4 bases, there was a span of 10 bases. CDR3 length: 14 residues. The CDR3 here is CASSQDSRVYEQYF. CDR3 coding DNA: TGCGCCAGCAGCCAAGATTCGCGGGTTTACGAGCAGTACTTC.

The J gene is TRBJ2-7, the V gene TRBV27; 14 bases align to TRBD2. Trimming cost V 5 bases and J 4 bases; bases outside gene matches: 4. The CDR3 consists of 15 residues. Germline V gene lookup returns CDR1 MNHEY and CDR2 SMNVEV (reference sequence). The CDR3 bases are TGTGCCAGCAGTCACGGGACTAGCGGGAGTTACGAGCAGTACTTC. Translation: CASSHGTSGSYEQYF.

The gene calls are TRBV5-4 and TRBJ2-2; TRBD1 is a possible D gene (6 bases). Germline loops: CDR1 SGHNT, CDR2 YYREEE (reference sequence). The CDR3 spans 15 residues. V gave up 0 bases and J gave up 3 bases, with 9 bases separating them. In DNA, the CDR3 is TGTGCCAGCAGCTTGGGGGACACCTACACCGGGGAGCTGTTTTTT. It is translated as CASSLGDTYTGELFF.

This chain uses TRBV29-1 with TRBJ2-7; D might be TRBD1 or TRBD2, each matching 5 bases. The length of the CDR3 is 13 residues. The V end was cut by 4 bases, the J end by 2 bases, with 12 bases between. Looked up from germline, CDR1 is SQVTM and CDR2 is ANQGSEA. The CDR3 sequence is CSVVGTVTYEQYF. The CDR3 DNA reads as TGCAGCGTTGTCGGGACGGTAACCTACGAGCAGTACTTC.

V gene TRBV10-3 combines with J gene TRBJ1-2, with TRBD1 identical over 8 bases. Looked up from germline, CDR1 is ENHRY and CDR2 is SYGVKD. The CDR3 runs to 15 residues. The J segment lost 6 bases and the V segment lost 1 base, leaving 7 bases of the junction unmatched. The chain's CDR3 is CAISEWIGQGHGYTF. In DNA, the CDR3 is TGTGCCATCAGTGAGTGGATAGGACAGGGTCATGGCTACACCTTC.

This chain uses TRBV12-1 with TRBJ2-5; the table's D call, TRBD2, has no DNA check behind it. TRBV12-1 is noted as a pseudogene. The CDR3 length is 17 residues. In nucleotides, the CDR3 is TGTGCCAGCAGCGCCCTCGGATGGCGGGGGCAAGGGATGACCCAGTACTTC. Residues: CASSALGWRGQGMTQYF.

J is TRBJ2-2 and V is TRBV27; D is perhaps TRBD1 (5 bases). There are 13 residues in the CDR3. CDR1 and CDR2 (germline): MNHEY, SMNVEV (reference sequence). Trimming shortened V by 5 bases and J by 5 bases, and 9 bases separated the two germline ends. The CDR3 region has the DNA TGTGCCAGCAGTCCCGGACAAACCGGGGAGCTGTTTTTT. Protein product: CASSPGQTGELFF.

The chain has TRBV19 and TRBJ2-1, with 9 bases identical to TRBD2. J gave up 8 bases and V 4 bases, and 12 bases lay outside the gene matches. Germline V gene data show CDR1 as LNHDA and CDR2 as SQIVND (reference sequence). This CDR3 comprises 16 residues. DNA for the CDR3: TGTGCCAGTAGTAATGTATTAGCGGGAGAAATCGATGAGCAGTTCTTC. Amino acid sequence: CASSNVLAGEIDEQFF. The complete variable domain, with remaining parts taken from reference TRBV19 and TRBJ2-1, reads DGGITQSPKYLFRKEGQNVTLSCEQNLNHDAMYWYRQDPGQGLRLIYYSQIVNDFQKGDIAEGYSVSREKKESFPLTVTSAQKNPTAFYLCASSNVLAGEIDEQFFGPGTRLTVL.

V is TRBV7-6 and J is TRBJ1-1, with D tentatively TRBD1 (5 bases). V lost 1 base and J 0 bases, leaving 12 bases between the germline ends. CDR3 size: 16 residues. Per germline, CDR1 SGHVS and CDR2 FNYEAQ. Here the CDR3 reads CASSLEQTDMNTEAFF. CDR3 DNA sequence: TGTGCCAGCAGCTTAGAACAGACAGATATGAACACTGAAGCTTTCTTT. Together with reference TRBV7-6 and TRBJ1-1, the CDR3 gives the full variable domain: GAGVSQSPRYKVTKRGQDVALRCDPISGHVSLYWYRQALGQGPEFLTYFNYEAQQDKSGLPNDRFSAERPEGSISTLTIQRTEQRDSAMYRCASSLEQTDMNTEAFFGQGTRLTVV.

This chain connects TRBV5-4 to TRBJ1-4; 11 bases map to TRBD1. In germline, CDR1 is SGHNT, CDR2 YYREEE (reference sequence). The V segment lost 4 bases and the J segment 10 bases; nucleotides outside the gene matches: 9. The CDR3 consists of 15 residues. CDR3 sequence: CASSPGQGGSRKLFF. Here the CDR3 DNA reads TGTGCCAGCAGCCCGGGACAGGGGGGTTCCCGAAAACTGTTTTTT.

The rearrangement links TRBV30 to TRBJ2-3, with D unclear. Per the germline V gene, CDR1 is GTSNPN and CDR2 is SVGIG (reference sequence). Deletions cut 4 bases from V and 4 bases from J, with 9 bases between. CDR3 length equals 12 residues. CDR3 region: CAWKDPADTQYF. CDR3 sequence (DNA): TGTGCCTGGAAAGATCCAGCAGATACGCAGTATTTT.

This rearrangement joins TRBV4-1 to TRBJ1-5, with TRBD1 as a possible D gene (6 bases). Germline CDR1 MGHRA, CDR2 YSYEKL. The CDR3 runs to 16 residues. The germline V and J ends were trimmed by 4 bases and 0 bases, with 13 bases remaining between them. The CDR3 sequence is CASSPNEGVSNQPQHF. In DNA form, the CDR3 reads TGCGCCAGCAGCCCTAACGAGGGGGTTAGCAATCAGCCCCAGCATTTT.

This clone occurred a few times. This sequence joins TRBV10-3 and TRBJ1-3; D is possibly TRBD1 (6 bases). Germline V gene data show CDR1 as ENHRY and CDR2 as SYGVKD. The CDR3 has 13 residues. V was clipped by 10 bases and J by 0 bases, with 10 bases between them. In nucleotides, the CDR3 is TGTGCCACAAGACAGGTCTCTGGAAACACCATATATTTT. Amino acid sequence: CATRQVSGNTIYF.

The CDR3 nucleotides read TGTGCCAGCAGTTTTCTCGAAAATTCACCCCTCCACTTT. Translating gives CASSFLENSPLHF. The genes are TRBV27 and TRBJ1-6; D not resolved. The CDR3 has 13 residues. V shed 3 bases and J shed 7 bases, with 7 bases lying between them. Germline CDR1 and CDR2: MNHEY and SMNVEV (reference sequence).

The chain couples TRBV7-9 to TRBJ2-1; 14 bases map to TRBD2. From germline, CDR1 is SEHNR and CDR2 FQNEAQ (reference sequence). The CDR3 extends over 16 amino acids. The V and J ends lost 1 base and 8 bases, in that order; junction bases with no gene match: 4. CDR3 nucleotide sequence: TGTGCCAGCAGCTTAGTGGGACTAGCGGGAGAGGATGAGCAGTTCTTC. It codes for CASSLVGLAGEDEQFF. Together with reference TRBV7-9 and TRBJ2-1, the CDR3 gives the full variable domain: DTGVSQNPRHKITKRGQNVTFRCDPISEHNRLYWYRQTLGQGPEFLTYFQNEAQLEKSRLLSDRFSAERPKGSFSTLEIQRTEQGDSAMYLCASSLVGLAGEDEQFFGPGTRLTVL.

A note on this clone: Other DNA sequences from this sample encode an identical CDR3 as well. This rearrangement joins TRBV19 to TRBJ1-1; no firm D call. The V and J ends lost 8 bases and 1 base respectively, with 8 bases between them. CDR1 is LNHDA and CDR2 is SQIVND in the germline V gene (reference sequence). This CDR3 region has 12 residues. The CDR3, as DNA: TGTGCCAGTTCCCCAGGGAACACTGAAGCTTTCTTT. It translates to CASSPGNTEAFF.

The sample holds one count of this clone. The sample has other DNA sequences that encode this CDR3 too. The gene calls are TRBV4-3 and TRBJ2-1, with TRBD2 matching over 10 bases. This CDR3 spans 15 amino acids. V trimming: 2 bases; J trimming: 4 bases; junction bases outside the gene matches: 2. Germline CDR1 LGHNA, CDR2 YSLEER. CDR3 nucleotide sequence: TGCGCCAGCAGCCAACTAGCGGGAGTTTACAATGAGCAGTTCTTC. Translated, it gives CASSQLAGVYNEQFF.